These 21 T cell receptor beta chains were sequenced from one sample in a study of post-analysis software for immune sequencing data. Whole-study results and caveats: Roughly five TRBV segments appeared more often in patients than in controls, and TRBV5-6, TRBV5-1 and TRBV20-1 were among these.

Prepared TCR beta cDNA libraries contained unique molecular identifiers. TCRdb ran MiXCR on the PCR reads and lists one entry per CDR3 protein. The sample holds 800,000 to 950,000 distinct CDR3 sequences, about 53% seen once. Their recognized antigens are unknown. Sample: blood. The receptors originated from a girl aged 10-17 years with multiple sclerosis.

The gene calls are TRBV27 and TRBJ1-2; 7 bases are shared with TRBD1. In germline, CDR1 is MNHEY, CDR2 SMNVEV (reference sequence). Unmatched junction bases numbered 5, after V lost 7 bases and J lost 3 bases. The CDR3 extends over 13 amino acids. CDR3 in amino acids: CASKGAAHYGYTF. For the CDR3, the DNA is TGTGCCAGCAAGGGGGCGGCCCACTATGGCTACACCTTC.

This clonotype was seen only a few times. The chain recombines TRBV7-9 with TRBJ2-7, with 9 positions matching TRBD1. J was trimmed by 2 bases and V by 2 bases; bases with no gene match: 7. Per the germline V gene, CDR1 is SEHNR and CDR2 is FQNEAQ (reference sequence). This CDR3 is 16 amino acids long. CDR3 nucleotides: TGTGCCAGCAGCTTATCCGACAGGGGGGGTGCCTACGAGCAGTACTTC. This codes for CASSLSDRGGAYEQYF.

This chain's CDR3 is CASSLGHLSGANVLTF. In DNA, the CDR3 is TGCGCCAGCAGCTTGGGACACCTCTCTGGGGCCAACGTCCTGACTTTC. The chain has TRBV5-1 and TRBJ2-6; no clear D gene. There are 16 residues in the CDR3. Trimming removed 0 bases at V and 0 bases at J, with 7 bases between. CDR1 SGHRS and CDR2 YFSETQ come from the germline V gene.

The chain uses TRBV5-1 and TRBJ2-3, with D possibly being TRBD1 (5 bases). The CDR3 covers 16 residues. Germline V gene lookup returns CDR1 SGHRS and CDR2 YFSETQ. Trimming removed 2 bases from V and 0 bases from J, with 13 bases in between. CDR3 amino acids: CASSLRGSSSTDTQYF. DNA of the CDR3: TGCGCCAGCAGCTTAAGGGGCTCCTCTAGCACAGATACGCAGTATTTT. Full variable domain (rest looked up from reference TRBV5-1 and TRBJ2-3): KAGVTQTPRYLIKTRGQQVTLSCSPISGHRSVSWYQQTPGQGLQFLFEYFSETQRNKGNFPGRFSGRQFSNSRSEMNVSTLELGDSALYLCASSLRGSSSTDTQYFGPGTRLTVL.

The chain links TRBV29-1 to TRBJ1-5; D not certain. Trimming removed 1 base from V and 3 bases from J, with 7 bases in between. The germline V gene has CDR1 SQVTM and CDR2 ANQGSEA. The CDR3 sequence is 13 residues long. CDR3 protein: CSVEGGPNQPQHF. CDR3 bases: TGCAGCGTTGAAGGCGGCCCCAATCAGCCCCAGCATTTT.

V usage is TRBV6-5 and J usage is TRBJ1-2; D remains ambiguous. V was clipped by 0 bases and J by 2 bases, with 7 bases between them. Per germline, CDR1 MNHEY and CDR2 SVGAGI. The CDR3 covers 14 residues. The CDR3 here is CASSYSRRNYGYTF. The CDR3 nucleotides are TGTGCCAGCAGTTACTCTCGCAGAAACTATGGCTACACCTTC.

The J gene is TRBJ2-3, the V gene TRBV9; no firm D call. This CDR3 has 15 amino acids. V lost 0 bases, J lost 0 bases, and 8 bases lay in between. Germline-derived CDR1 and CDR2 are SGDLS and YYNGEE. CDR3 coding DNA: TGTGCCAGCAGCGTAGGGGCCACTAGCACAGATACGCAGTATTTT. It encodes CASSVGATSTDTQYF.

J is TRBJ2-7 and V is TRBV7-2; 10 positions agree with TRBD2. The V gene's germline CDR1 is SGHTA and CDR2 FQGNSA. V shed 4 bases, J shed 4 bases, and the junction held 10 bases outside the gene matches. The CDR3 covers 16 residues. The CDR3 loop reads CASSSRRPAGGYEQYF. Here the CDR3 DNA reads TGTGCCAGCAGCTCCAGACGGCCAGCGGGAGGGTACGAGCAGTACTTC.

This clonotype was detected only a few times. The DNA of the CDR3 is TGCAGTGCTAGAGATCATTCCGGACAGGGGACTAGGGACACTGAAGCTTTCTTT. Translation: CSARDHSGQGTRDTEAFF. The V call is TRBV20-1, the J call TRBJ1-1, with 9 bases aligning to TRBD1. The V gene's germline CDR1 is DFQATT and CDR2 SNEGSKA (reference sequence). The CDR3 loop spans 18 amino acids. J lost 3 bases, V lost 0 bases, and 14 bases had no gene match.

This clonotype was seen a few times. The chain employs TRBV7-9 and TRBJ2-6, with 7 nucleotides matching TRBD1. The CDR3 runs 19 residues. J was trimmed by 0 bases and V by 3 bases; bases with no gene match: 11. The germline gives CDR1 SEHNR, CDR2 FQNEAQ (reference sequence). CDR3 sequence reads: CASSLGVGQARSGANVLTF. The CDR3 DNA reads as TGTGCCAGCAGCTTGGGGGTTGGACAGGCACGCTCTGGGGCCAACGTCCTGACTTTC.

This clonotype turned up a few times. V and J are TRBV10-3 and TRBJ2-7; D is perhaps TRBD1 (6 bases). CDR1 and CDR2 from the germline V gene are ENHRY and SYGVKD. The V gene lost 6 bases and the J gene lost 3 bases, with 15 bases spanning the gap. The CDR3 totals 14 residues. The CDR3 coding sequence is TGTGCCATCAGGGGCGACAGGCTTGGCTACGAGCAGTACTTC. Amino acids: CAIRGDRLGYEQYF.

This rearrangement joins TRBV25-1 to TRBJ2-5; possibly TRBD1 or TRBD2 for D (6 bases each). The ends were cut back, 9 bases at V and 0 bases at J, with 14 bases in the middle. Germline V gene data show CDR1 as MGHDK and CDR2 as SYGVNS. The CDR3 extends over 14 amino acids. CDR3 in amino acids: CARGGQRYQETQYF. In nucleotides, the CDR3 is TGTGCCAGGGGGGGCCAGAGATACCAAGAGACCCAGTACTTC.

The chain recombines TRBV5-5 with TRBJ1-4, with unresolved D. Per germline, CDR1 SGHKS and CDR2 YYEKEE (reference sequence). CDR3 length: 13 amino acids. V gave up 1 base and J gave up 8 bases, with 9 bases separating them. The CDR3: CASSLIPGEKLFF. In DNA, the CDR3 is TGTGCCAGCAGCTTGATTCCGGGGGAAAAACTGTTTTTT.

J is TRBJ2-7 and V is TRBV11-3; 7 positions agree with TRBD2. The J call is doubtful: the DNA matches TRBJ2-5 better. The germline gives CDR1 SGHNT, CDR2 YENEEA. The CDR3 has 15 amino acids. The CDR3 loop reads CASSFSGRAGETQYF. The CDR3 bases are TGTGCCAGCAGCTTTAGTGGGAGGGCCGGAGAGACCCAGTACTTC.

V and J are TRBV20-1 and TRBJ2-7, with TRBD2 matching 8 bases. CDR1 and CDR2 from the germline V gene are DFQATT and SNEGSKA (reference sequence). With V trimmed by 0 bases and J by 3 bases, 10 bases remained unmatched. The CDR3 is made up of 16 amino acids. The CDR3 protein is CSARDRAGGNYYEQYF. CDR3 DNA: TGCAGTGCTAGAGATAGGGCGGGGGGCAATTACTACGAGCAGTACTTC.

This sequence joins TRBV27 and TRBJ2-1; the match to TRBD2 covers 10 bases. This CDR3 has 15 residues. Germline-derived CDR1 and CDR2 are MNHEY and SMNVEV (reference sequence). V was pared by 4 bases and J by 3 bases, with 3 bases of the junction left unmatched. Written as DNA, the CDR3 is TGTGCCAGCAGTTACAGGACTAGCGGCTACAATGAGCAGTTCTTC. It encodes CASSYRTSGYNEQFF.

J is TRBJ2-7 and V is TRBV6-2 or TRBV6-3; possibly TRBD1 for D (6 bases). This CDR3 spans 14 amino acids. Per the germline V gene, CDR1 is MNHEY and CDR2 is SVGEGT. Trimming left V 5 bases short and J 2 bases short, with 13 bases between. The CDR3 bases are TGTGCCAGCAGTATCGTTGGGACAACCTACGAGCAGTACTTC. Its protein is CASSIVGTTYEQYF.

The chain uses TRBV24-1 and TRBJ2-1; 11 nucleotides align to TRBD2. Germline values: CDR1 KGHDR, CDR2 SFDVKD. V shed 3 bases, J shed 4 bases, and the junction held 13 bases outside the gene matches. The length of the CDR3 is 19 residues. CDR3: CATSDRGGTSGSNYNEQFF. As DNA, the CDR3 is TGTGCCACCAGTGATCGCGGCGGGACTAGCGGATCGAATTACAATGAGCAGTTCTTC.

This clonotype was seen only a few times. This chain connects TRBV5-1 to TRBJ1-2; unclear D gene. There are 14 residues in the CDR3. Germline-derived CDR1 and CDR2 are SGHRS and YFSETQ. Trimming cost V 0 bases and J 2 bases, with 8 bases left between them. CDR3 sequence reads: CASSLAQRNYGYTF. The DNA of the CDR3 is TGCGCCAGCAGCTTGGCCCAGAGAAACTATGGCTACACCTTC.

The chain is built from TRBV7-9 and TRBJ2-1; D might be TRBD2 (5 bases). Germline V gene sequence: CDR1 SEHNR, CDR2 FQNEAQ (reference sequence). The CDR3 runs to 17 residues. The ends were cut back, 4 bases at V and 6 bases at J, with 22 bases in the middle. The CDR3 DNA reads as TGTGCCAGCAGCTCCGTCGCGGGCGCACCGTGGGGCAATGAGCAGTTCTTC. Translated: CASSSVAGAPWGNEQFF.

The chain carries TRBV28 and TRBJ2-7; no clear D. The V gene's germline CDR1 is MDHEN and CDR2 SYDVKM. The ends were cut back, 4 bases at V and 3 bases at J, with 19 bases in the middle. This CDR3 region has 16 residues. This chain's CDR3 is CASSSLTAPALYEQYF. The CDR3 DNA reads TGTGCCAGCAGTTCGCTTACCGCCCCCGCCCTCTACGAGCAGTACTTC. Complete variable domain (other parts from reference TRBV28 and TRBJ2-7): DVKVTQSSRYLVKRTGEKVFLECVQDMDHENMFWYRQDPGLGLRLIYFSYDVKMKEKGDIPEGYSVSREKKERFSLILESASTNQTSMYLCASSSLTAPALYEQYFGPGTRLTVT.